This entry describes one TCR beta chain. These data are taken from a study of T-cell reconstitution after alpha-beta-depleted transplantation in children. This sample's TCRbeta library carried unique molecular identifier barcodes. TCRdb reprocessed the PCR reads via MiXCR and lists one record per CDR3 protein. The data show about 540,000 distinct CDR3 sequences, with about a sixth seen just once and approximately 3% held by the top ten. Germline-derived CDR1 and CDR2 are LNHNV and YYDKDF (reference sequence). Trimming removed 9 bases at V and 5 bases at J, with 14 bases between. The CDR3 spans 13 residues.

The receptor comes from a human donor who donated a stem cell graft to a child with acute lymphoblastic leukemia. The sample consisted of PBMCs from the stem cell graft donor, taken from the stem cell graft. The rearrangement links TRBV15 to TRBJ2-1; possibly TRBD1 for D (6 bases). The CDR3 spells CATGTSRNNEQFF. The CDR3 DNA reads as TGTGCCACAGGGACATCGCGCAACAATGAGCAGTTCTTC.